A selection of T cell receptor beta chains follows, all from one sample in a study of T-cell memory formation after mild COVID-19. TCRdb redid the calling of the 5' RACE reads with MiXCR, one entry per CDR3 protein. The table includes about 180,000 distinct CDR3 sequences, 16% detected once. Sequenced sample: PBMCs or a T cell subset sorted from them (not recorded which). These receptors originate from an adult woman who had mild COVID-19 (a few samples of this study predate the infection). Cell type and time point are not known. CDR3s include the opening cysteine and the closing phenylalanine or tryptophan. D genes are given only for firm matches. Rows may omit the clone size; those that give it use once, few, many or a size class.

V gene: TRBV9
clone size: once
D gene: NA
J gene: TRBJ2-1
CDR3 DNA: TGTGCCAGCAGCCCCAGACCCCCGCTCAATGAGCAGTTCTTC
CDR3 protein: CASSPRPPLNEQFF

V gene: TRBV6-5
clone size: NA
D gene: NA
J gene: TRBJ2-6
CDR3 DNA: TGTGCCAGCAGTTACTCACTTTGGAGCTCTGGGGCCAACGTCCTGACTTTC
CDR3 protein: CASSYSLWSSGANVLTF

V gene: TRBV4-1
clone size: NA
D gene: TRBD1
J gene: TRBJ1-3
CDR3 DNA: TGCGCCAGCAGCCAAGGGACAGGGGCCCGCTCTGGAAACACCATATATTTT
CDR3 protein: CASSQGTGARSGNTIYF

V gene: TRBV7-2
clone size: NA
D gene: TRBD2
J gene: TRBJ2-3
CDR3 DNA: TGTGCCAGCAGCTTAGTGTGGGCGGGAGGGTTATCGGCAGATACGCAGTATTTT
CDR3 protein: CASSLVWAGGLSADTQYF

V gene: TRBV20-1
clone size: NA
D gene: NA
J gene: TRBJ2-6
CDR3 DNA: TGCAGTGCTGCGCAGGGTACTGGGGCCAACGTCCTGACTTTC
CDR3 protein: CSAAQGTGANVLTF

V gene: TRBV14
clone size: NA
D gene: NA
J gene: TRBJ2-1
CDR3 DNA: TGTGCCAGCAGCCCGGGACTCACCCGCAGTGAGCAGTTCTTC
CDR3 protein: CASSPGLTRSEQFF

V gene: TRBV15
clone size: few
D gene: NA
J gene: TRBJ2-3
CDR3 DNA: TGTGCCACCAGCAGCTTTACAGGGGACTCCTATAGCACAGATACGCAGTATTTT
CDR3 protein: CATSSFTGDSYSTDTQYF

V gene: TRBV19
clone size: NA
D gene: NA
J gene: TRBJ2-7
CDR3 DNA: TGTGCCAGTAGTCCCCAGGGACTGATATACGAGCAGTACTTC
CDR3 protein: CASSPQGLIYEQYF

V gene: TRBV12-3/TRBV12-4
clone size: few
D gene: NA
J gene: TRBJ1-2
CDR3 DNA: TGTGCCAGCACTTCTGTGGTCGGGGGTGGCTACACCTTC
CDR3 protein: CASTSVVGGGYTF

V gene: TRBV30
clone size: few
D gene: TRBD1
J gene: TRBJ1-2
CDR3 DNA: TGTGCCTGGAGTGCGGACAGGGTGAGAGGCTACACCTTC
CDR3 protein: CAWSADRVRGYTF

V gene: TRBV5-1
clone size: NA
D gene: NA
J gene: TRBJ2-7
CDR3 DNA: TGCGCCAGCAGCCCGGCCGCCTCCCACGAGCAGTACTTC
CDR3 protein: CASSPAASHEQYF

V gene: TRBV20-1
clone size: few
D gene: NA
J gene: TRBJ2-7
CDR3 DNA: TGCAGTGCTAGAGAGGCCCCAGGGGGGGGAAACGAGCAGTACTTC
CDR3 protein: CSAREAPGGGNEQYF

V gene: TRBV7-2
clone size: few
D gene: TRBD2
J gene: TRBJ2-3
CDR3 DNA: TGTGCCAGCAGCTATGGACTAGCGGGAGAGGGGACGCAGTATTTT
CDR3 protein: CASSYGLAGEGTQYF

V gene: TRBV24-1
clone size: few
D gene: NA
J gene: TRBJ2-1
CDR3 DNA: TGTGCCACCAGTGATTTTATTCAGGGTGGCGGCAATGAGCAGTTCTTC
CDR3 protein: CATSDFIQGGGNEQFF

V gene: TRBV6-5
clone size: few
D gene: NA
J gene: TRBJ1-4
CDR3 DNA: TGTGCCAGCAGTTCCGGGGGTTCGGCTAATGAAAAACTGTTTTTT
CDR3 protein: CASSSGGSANEKLFF

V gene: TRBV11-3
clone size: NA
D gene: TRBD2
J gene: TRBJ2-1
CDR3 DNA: TGTGCCAGCCGACACGGGACTAGCGGTTACAATGAGCAGTTCTTC
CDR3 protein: CASRHGTSGYNEQFF

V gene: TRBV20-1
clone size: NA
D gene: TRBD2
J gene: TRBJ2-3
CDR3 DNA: TGCAGTGCGCCGAAGGGGCTAGCGGGAGCCCCAGATACGCAGTATTTT
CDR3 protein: CSAPKGLAGAPDTQYF

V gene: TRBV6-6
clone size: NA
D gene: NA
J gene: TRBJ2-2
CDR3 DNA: TGTGCCAGCAGTTACTCAGCGTACTCCACCGGGGAGCTGTTTTTT
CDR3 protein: CASSYSAYSTGELFF

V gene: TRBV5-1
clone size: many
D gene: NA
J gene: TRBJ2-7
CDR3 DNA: TGCGCCAGCAGCCTCGCGGGAACAGTACTCTACGAGCAGTACTTC
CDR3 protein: CASSLAGTVLYEQYF

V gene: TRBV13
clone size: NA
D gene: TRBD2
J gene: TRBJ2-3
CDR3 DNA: TGTGCCAGCAGCTTACGGACTAGCGGGACTAGCACAGATACGCAGTATTTT
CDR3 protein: CASSLRTSGTSTDTQYF

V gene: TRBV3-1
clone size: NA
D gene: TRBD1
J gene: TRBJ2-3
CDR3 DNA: TGTGCCAGCAGCTACCGGACAGGGGGACCCACAGATACGCAGTATTTT
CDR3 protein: CASSYRTGGPTDTQYF

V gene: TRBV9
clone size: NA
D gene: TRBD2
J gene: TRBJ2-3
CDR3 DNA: TGTGCCAGCAGCCCAACGGGAGGGGTGGGCACAGATACGCAGTATTTT
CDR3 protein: CASSPTGGVGTDTQYF

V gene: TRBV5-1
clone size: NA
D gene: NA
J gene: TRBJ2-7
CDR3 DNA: TGCGCCAGCAGCGCGGACTACGAGCAGTACTTC
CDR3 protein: CASSADYEQYF

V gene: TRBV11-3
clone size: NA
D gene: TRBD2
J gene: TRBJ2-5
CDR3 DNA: TGTGCCAGCAGCTGGCTAGCGGGAAGGCAGGAGACCCAGTACTTC
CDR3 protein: CASSWLAGRQETQYF

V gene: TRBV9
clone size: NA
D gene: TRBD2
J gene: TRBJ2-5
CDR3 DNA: TGTGCCAGCAGCGTCACCGGGGGGTCCCAAGAGACCCAGTACTTC
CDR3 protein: CASSVTGGSQETQYF

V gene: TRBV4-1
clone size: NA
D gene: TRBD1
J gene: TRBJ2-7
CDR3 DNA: TGCGCCAGCAGTCGGACAGGGGTTGGCGAGCAGTACTTC
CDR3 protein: CASSRTGVGEQYF

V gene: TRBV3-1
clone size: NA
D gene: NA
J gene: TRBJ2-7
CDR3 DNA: TGTGCCAGCAGCCAAGATTTACGGCCCTATGGTGACGAGCAGTACTTC
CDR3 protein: CASSQDLRPYGDEQYF

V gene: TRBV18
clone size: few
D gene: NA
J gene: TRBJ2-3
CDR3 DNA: TGTGCCAGCTCACCTTTCACTGGCACAGATACGCAGTATTTT
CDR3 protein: CASSPFTGTDTQYF

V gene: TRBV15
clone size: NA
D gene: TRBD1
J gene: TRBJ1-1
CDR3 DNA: TGTGCCACCAGCAGAATGGGGACAGGCAACACTGAAGCTTTCTTT
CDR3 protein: CATSRMGTGNTEAFF

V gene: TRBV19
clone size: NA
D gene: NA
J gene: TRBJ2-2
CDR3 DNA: TGTGCCAGTAGTATCCGGACAGCTCGAACCGGGGAGCTGTTTTTT
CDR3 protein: CASSIRTARTGELFF

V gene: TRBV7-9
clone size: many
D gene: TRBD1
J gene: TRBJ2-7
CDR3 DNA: TGTGCCAGCAGCGATCGGACAGGGGTATTCAACGAGCAGTACTTC
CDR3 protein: CASSDRTGVFNEQYF

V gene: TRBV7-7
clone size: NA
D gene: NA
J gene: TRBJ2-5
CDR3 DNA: TGTGCCAGCAGCCCTAACGTCGCCCAGTACTTC
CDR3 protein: CASSPNVAQYF

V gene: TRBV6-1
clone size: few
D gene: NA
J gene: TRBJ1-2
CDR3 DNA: TGTGCCAGCAGTGAACCGCAAAACTATGGCTACACCTTC
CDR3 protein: CASSEPQNYGYTF

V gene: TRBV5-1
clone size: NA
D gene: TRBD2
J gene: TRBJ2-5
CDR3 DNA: TGCGCCAGCAGCTTGATGGTAGCGGGAGTAACGAACTTC
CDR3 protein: CASSLMVAGVTNF

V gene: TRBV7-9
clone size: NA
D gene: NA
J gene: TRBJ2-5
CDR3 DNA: TGTGCCAGCAGCTTATGGACCCAAGAGACCCAGTACTTC
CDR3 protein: CASSLWTQETQYF

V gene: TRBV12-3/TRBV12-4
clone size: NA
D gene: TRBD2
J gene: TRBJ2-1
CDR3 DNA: TGTGCCAGCAGTGAGGGATGGCTAGCGGGAGGGTGGAGTGAGCAGTTCTTC
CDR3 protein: CASSEGWLAGGWSEQFF